This T cell receptor (beta chain) was retrieved from a study of PD-L1 blockade in urothelial cancer. The CDR3 is 18 amino acids. V was pared by 0 bases and J by 1 base, with 9 bases of the junction left unmatched. The germline gives CDR1 SGDLS, CDR2 YYNGEE. Sequenced by immunoSEQ multiplex PCR; TCRdb stores in-frame clones only, minus some. The data contain 45,000 to 60,000 clones, 70% to 90% of them seen just once; the ten biggest clones take up 7.6%. This specimen was PBMCs, taken around atezolizumab (anti-PD-L1) treatment. The receptor was isolated from a man in his 60s with urothelial cancer. This chain joins TRBV9 and TRBJ2-7; 11 bases agree with TRBD1. CDR3 protein: CASSVDSGTGGRSYEQYF. The CDR3 coding sequence is TGTGCCAGCAGCGTAGACTCCGGGACAGGGGGAAGATCCTACGAGCAGTACTTC.